This T cell receptor beta chain was sequenced during a study of PD-1 blockade in classical Hodgkin lymphoma. Study background: Nivolumab dosed at 3 mg/kg went to patients intravenously every 2 weeks.

Study findings and constraints: Newly diagnosed patients were reported to start with lower TCR diversity than healthy donors. Partial responders and progressors had significantly lower baseline TCR diversity. Diversity in CD4+ TCRs, unlike that measured in CD8+ TCRs, had risen significantly by C4D1.

The CDR3 is made up of 13 amino acids. Germline lookup yields CDR1 SGHNT and CDR2 YENEEA. Trimming removed 6 bases from V and 6 bases from J; junction bases left unmatched: 6. Using immunoSEQ multiplex PCR, the repertoire was profiled, and TCRdb retains in-frame clones only, with some absent. The table lists more than 55,000 clones, more than 75% of them singletons, with under 6.5% in the top ten. Concerning this clone: Its antigen is not known.

Following autologous stem cell transplantation, relapse occurred in every patient, and exposure to brentuximab vedotin varied. The sequence was obtained from a human donor with classical Hodgkin lymphoma. Sequenced here: peripheral blood mononuclear cells (PBMCs), sampled before the second cycle of nivolumab. The genes are TRBV11-3 and TRBJ2-3; 7 bases map to TRBD2. DNA of the CDR3: TGTGCCAGCAGTCGACTAGCATACGATACGCAGTATTTT. Protein: CASSRLAYDTQYF. Full variable domain (remainder filled in from reference TRBV11-3 and TRBJ2-3): EAGVVQSPRYKIIEKKQPVAFWCNPISGHNTLYWYLQNLGQGPELLIRYENEEAVDDSQLPKDRFSAERLKGVDSTLKIQPAELGDSAVYLCASSRLAYDTQYFGPGTRLTVL.